Below, 27 T cell receptor beta chains from the same sample are listed, as sequenced in a study of T cell clonotyping in hematopoietic cell transplantation. Clones were read by immunoSEQ multiplex PCR, and TCRdb kept only the in-frame ones, dropping some. The sample lists about 36,000 clones; approximately 88% were seen once. The sequenced sample consisted of peripheral blood mononuclear cells. These receptors originate from a woman aged 40 to 50 in good health. Some clones in this sample may be carry-over from other donors' samples.

This chain joins TRBV7-2 and TRBJ2-2; D call uncertain. CDR3 size: 15 residues. With 4 bases removed from V and 2 bases from J, the gap between germline ends came to 11 bases. Germline V gene data show CDR1 as SGHTA and CDR2 as FQGNSA. The CDR3: CASSWSPGNTGELFF. The CDR3 region has the DNA TGTGCCAGCAGCTGGTCCCCTGGTAACACCGGGGAGCTGTTTTTT.

V is TRBV18 and J is TRBJ2-5; D is unresolved. Germline V gene lookup returns CDR1 KGHSH and CDR2 LQKENI. The CDR3 contains 15 residues. V was clipped by 3 bases and J by 5 bases, with 16 bases between them. CDR3 coding DNA: TGTGCCAGCTCACCCCGCCACGACATTCGGGAGACCCAGTACTTC. Amino acids: CASSPRHDIRETQYF.

The DNA of the CDR3 is TGTGCCAGCAGCTACGCCAATAGACCGAACTATGGCTACACCTTC. Residues: CASSYANRPNYGYTF. This chain joins TRBV7-2 and TRBJ1-2, with D unclear. From germline, CDR1 is SGHTA and CDR2 FQGNSA. The CDR3 runs 15 residues. Deletions cut 4 bases from V and 2 bases from J, with 14 bases between.

This chain links TRBV10-3 with TRBJ2-1; no firm D call. Germline CDR1 and CDR2: ENHRY and SYGVKD. The CDR3 totals 13 residues. V was clipped by 1 base and J by 9 bases, with 10 bases between them. CDR3 DNA sequence: TGTGCCATCAGTGAGTTACGCCCCGGTGAGCAGTTCTTC. Its translation is CAISELRPGEQFF.

This sequence joins TRBV5-1 and TRBJ2-2; 7 positions agree with TRBD1. CDR1 SGHRS and CDR2 YFSETQ come from the germline V gene. CDR3 size: 15 residues. The V and J ends lost 7 bases and 2 bases, in that order; junction bases with no gene match: 8. The CDR3, as DNA: TGCGCCAGCGGGAGTGGGACAGCAAACACCGGGGAGCTGTTTTTT. Residues: CASGSGTANTGELFF.

The J gene is TRBJ2-2, the V gene TRBV5-1; tentatively, D is TRBD2 (7 bases). This CDR3 comprises 15 residues. Germline loops: CDR1 SGHRS, CDR2 YFSETQ. The V end lost 0 bases, the J end lost 5 bases, and 11 bases lay between the germline ends. The CDR3 DNA follows: TGCGCCAGCAGCTTGGAACAGGGAGGGACCGGGGAGCTGTTTTTT. Translated, it gives CASSLEQGGTGELFF.

The chain uses TRBV27 and TRBJ1-4; the D is unclear. Trimming took off 5 bases at V and 0 bases at J, with 10 bases between the two ends. This CDR3 has 15 residues. Germline V gene data show CDR1 as MNHEY and CDR2 as SMNVEV (reference sequence). DNA for the CDR3: TGTGCCAGCAGTGAACTCGGTGCAACTAATGAAAAACTGTTTTTT. The encoded protein is CASSELGATNEKLFF.

V gene TRBV9 combines with J gene TRBJ2-1; 7 bases are shared with TRBD2. The germline gives CDR1 SGDLS, CDR2 YYNGEE. This CDR3 comprises 15 residues. Unmatched junction bases numbered 9, after V lost 3 bases and J lost 6 bases. The CDR3 loop is CASSALREEGNEQFF. CDR3 coding DNA: TGTGCCAGCAGCGCCCTCCGGGAGGAGGGCAATGAGCAGTTCTTC. The full variable domain, its missing parts supplied by reference TRBV9 and TRBJ2-1, is DSGVTQTPKHLITATGQRVTLRCSPRSGDLSVYWYQQSLDQGLQFLIQYYNGEERAKGNILERFSAQQFPDLHSELNLSSLELGDSALYFCASSALREEGNEQFFGPGTRLTVL.

The chain carries TRBV5-1 and TRBJ2-5; tentative D call: TRBD2 (5 bases). The CDR3 covers 15 residues. V lost 2 bases to trimming and J lost 2 bases, with 13 bases between them. The germline CDR1 and CDR2 sequences are SGHRS and YFSETQ. The CDR3 is CASSLDRGLQETQYF. The CDR3 bases are TGCGCCAGCAGCTTAGACCGGGGTTTACAAGAGACCCAGTACTTC.

The chain recombines TRBV11-2 with TRBJ1-5; possibly TRBD1 for D (5 bases). In germline, CDR1 is SGHAT, CDR2 FQNNGV. The CDR3 has 15 amino acids. V was cut by 5 bases and J by 6 bases, with 17 bases left in between. The CDR3 coding sequence is TGTGCCAGCAGCCGTGACGGGGGAGCTGGTCAGCCCCAGCATTTT. Protein product: CASSRDGGAGQPQHF.

Written as DNA, the CDR3 is TGTGCCAGCAGCCTCCCCGAGACGGAGCAGTACTTC. This sequence encodes CASSLPETEQYF. The chain is built from TRBV7-6 and TRBJ2-7; no reliable D call. Germline V CDR1 and CDR2: SGHVS, FNYEAQ. V was trimmed by 5 bases and J by 7 bases, leaving 12 bases between them. This CDR3 comprises 12 residues. Complete variable domain (other parts from reference TRBV7-6 and TRBJ2-7): GAGVSQSPRYKVTKRGQDVALRCDPISGHVSLYWYRQALGQGPEFLTYFNYEAQQDKSGLPNDRFSAERPEGSISTLTIQRTEQRDSAMYRCASSLPETEQYFGPGTRLTVT.

The chain uses TRBV19 and TRBJ2-1, with 7 bases lining up with TRBD1. This CDR3 has 15 residues. The V gene end was trimmed by 3 bases and the J gene end by 6 bases; junction bases not matched to a gene: 8. CDR1 LNHDA and CDR2 SQIVND come from the germline V gene (reference sequence). The CDR3 DNA sequence: TGTGCCAGTAGTATCATCACAGGGGTTGGCAATGAGCAGTTCTTC. It encodes CASSIITGVGNEQFF.

The chain joins TRBV7-6 to TRBJ2-2, with no clear D. V was pared by 2 bases and J by 4 bases, with 5 bases between. From germline, CDR1 is SGHVS and CDR2 FNYEAQ. The CDR3 covers 13 residues. In nucleotides, the CDR3 is TGTGCCAGCAGCTTAATTCTCACCGGGGAGCTGTTTTTT. This sequence encodes CASSLILTGELFF.

The J gene is TRBJ2-3, the V gene TRBV19; no firm D call. Germline lookup yields CDR1 LNHDA and CDR2 SQIVND (reference sequence). Between the trimmed V and J ends, which lost 3 bases and 5 bases, there was a span of 12 bases. This CDR3 spans 14 amino acids. CDR3 coding DNA: TGTGCCAGTAGTATCGCTGCAGCGTTAGATACGCAGTATTTT. The encoded protein is CASSIAAALDTQYF.

This chain connects TRBV4-3 to TRBJ2-2; 7 bases are a match to TRBD2. The CDR3 loop spans 17 amino acids. CDR1 and CDR2 (germline): LGHNA, YSLEER. J gave up 7 bases and V 0 bases, and 11 bases lay outside the gene matches. CDR3 residues: CASSQDRGGRSDGELFF. The CDR3 region has the DNA TGCGCCAGCAGCCAAGATCGAGGCGGGAGATCAGACGGGGAGCTGTTTTTT.

The chain uses TRBV29-1 and TRBJ2-7, with D possibly being TRBD1 or TRBD2 (6 bases each). Per germline, CDR1 SQVTM and CDR2 ANQGSEA. Trimming stripped 4 bases from V and 2 bases from J, with 9 bases between. This CDR3 spans 12 amino acids. In nucleotides, the CDR3 is TGCAGCGTTGGAGGGGGGACCTACGAGCAGTACTTC. The encoded protein is CSVGGGTYEQYF.

The rearrangement links TRBV6-5 to TRBJ1-1; D not certain. CDR3 length equals 14 residues. The germline CDR1 and CDR2 sequences are MNHEY and SVGAGI. Trimming took off 0 bases at V and 4 bases at J, with 9 bases between the two ends. The CDR3: CASSYSLGSTEAFF. CDR3 in DNA: TGTGCCAGCAGTTACTCCCTGGGTAGCACTGAAGCTTTCTTT.

V and J are TRBV30 and TRBJ2-7, with 12 bases matching TRBD2. The V gene end was trimmed by 3 bases and the J gene end by 1 base; junction bases not matched to a gene: 4. CDR1 is GTSNPN, CDR2 SVGIG, per germline (reference sequence). The length of the CDR3 is 15 residues. The CDR3 loop is CAWSAGLAGSYEQYF. The DNA for the CDR3 is TGTGCCTGGAGCGCCGGACTAGCGGGATCCTACGAGCAGTACTTC.

The chain joins TRBV10-3 to TRBJ1-1; maybe TRBD1 (6 bases). Germline CDR1 and CDR2: ENHRY and SYGVKD. V shed 5 bases and J shed 5 bases, with 15 bases lying between them. The CDR3 totals 14 residues. Here the CDR3 DNA reads TGTGCCATCAGTCGTCCAGGGGAATCAACTGAAGCTTTCTTT. It yields the protein CAISRPGESTEAFF.

The rearrangement joins TRBV19 to TRBJ2-3; D may correspond to TRBD1 or TRBD2 (5 bases each). The ends were cut back, 4 bases at V and 2 bases at J, with 13 bases in the middle. Germline CDR1 and CDR2: LNHDA and SQIVND (reference sequence). This CDR3 comprises 15 residues. CDR3 protein: CASSTPGRNTDTQYF. In nucleotides, the CDR3 is TGTGCCAGTAGTACCCCGGGGCGGAACACAGATACGCAGTATTTT.

The chain recombines TRBV18 with TRBJ1-4; D might be TRBD1 (5 bases). Germline V gene lookup returns CDR1 KGHSH and CDR2 LQKENI. This CDR3 is built from 15 residues. Deletions cut 2 bases from V and 4 bases from J, with 11 bases between. CDR3 residues: CASSPTGPVNEKLFF. The CDR3 DNA reads TGTGCCAGCTCACCAACAGGACCCGTTAATGAAAAACTGTTTTTT. Together with reference TRBV18 and TRBJ1-4, the CDR3 gives the full variable domain: NAGVMQNPRHLVRRRGQEARLRCSPMKGHSHVYWYRQLPEEGLKFMVYLQKENIIDESGMPKERFSAEFPKEGPSILRIQQVVRGDSAAYFCASSPTGPVNEKLFFGSGTQLSVL.

J is TRBJ1-2 and V is TRBV21-1. TRBV21-1 is recorded as a pseudogene. The CDR3 consists of 11 residues. The CDR3 nucleotides read TGTGCCAGCAGCAAAGAGGGGGGGAACACCTTC. Translated, it gives CASSKEGGNTF.

This chain connects TRBV30 to TRBJ2-1; 9 nucleotides align to TRBD2. The CDR3 runs to 14 residues. Germline lookup yields CDR1 GTSNPN and CDR2 SVGIG (reference sequence). The ends lost 5 bases at V and 0 bases at J; junction bases unmatched: 2. CDR3 loop: CAWDSGSSYNEQFF. The CDR3 DNA sequence: TGTGCCTGGGATAGCGGGAGCTCCTACAATGAGCAGTTCTTC.

The rearrangement uses TRBV6-5 and TRBJ2-7; 11 bases agree with TRBD2. The CDR3 consists of 16 residues. The V gene end was trimmed by 4 bases and the J gene end by 5 bases; junction bases not matched to a gene: 10. Looked up from germline, CDR1 is MNHEY and CDR2 is SVGAGI. The CDR3 sequence is CASSSRLAGILDEQYF. DNA of the CDR3: TGTGCCAGCAGTTCCAGACTAGCGGGAATATTAGACGAGCAGTACTTC.

The V and J genes are TRBV10-3 and TRBJ1-2; D possibly corresponds to TRBD1 (6 bases). The V end lost 6 bases, the J end lost 0 bases, and 8 bases lay between the germline ends. In germline, CDR1 is ENHRY, CDR2 SYGVKD. The CDR3 extends over 13 amino acids. The DNA for the CDR3 is TGTGCCATCAGGTCAGGGGCTAACTATGGCTACACCTTC. This translates into CAIRSGANYGYTF.

The chain recombines TRBV15 with TRBJ2-7; no reliable D call. The CDR3 runs 14 residues. Germline CDR1 LNHNV, CDR2 YYDKDF (reference sequence). The V end was cut by 0 bases, the J end by 1 base, with 7 bases between. CDR3 sequence (DNA): TGTGCCACCAGCAGAGATCGTACATCCTACGAGCAGTACTTC. Translated, it gives CATSRDRTSYEQYF.

This chain uses TRBV27 with TRBJ1-5; D gene uncertain. Germline CDR1 reads MNHEY; CDR2 reads SMNVEV (reference sequence). The CDR3 spans 14 residues. Trimming took 3 bases from V and 0 from J, leaving 6 bases between them. CDR3 DNA: TGTGCCAGCAGTTTGCGGCTTAGCAATCAGCCCCAGCATTTT. Translating gives CASSLRLSNQPQHF.